The 13 T cell receptor beta chains listed next were all sequenced from one sample in a study of tumor-infiltrating lymphocytes in primary liver carcinoma. It was unsorted whole blood that yielded blood RNA, and germline DNA was also extracted. Total RNA (roughly 550 ng) served as template for TCR beta cDNA synthesis primed by a constant-region primer. Generation of the TCR beta libraries relied on three nested multiplex PCR rounds using slightly modified ARM-PCR. For approximately 10 cycles apiece, the opening two PCR rounds ran with TRBV1-TRBV30 forward primers and a C-beta reverse primer. TCRdb fed the multiplex PCR reads into MiXCR, producing one record per CDR3 protein. The sample consists of about 180,000 distinct CDR3 sequences, roughly three fifths of them appearing once. The sample taken for sequencing was peripheral blood. The origin of the receptors is a middle-aged man with primary liver carcinoma and hepatitis B virus infection.

In the case of this clonotype: The conserved phenylalanine or tryptophan is not found at the CDR3 terminus, so this likely reflects a read error. The rearrangement joins TRBV10-3 to TRBJ2-1; D is uncertain. V shed 0 bases and J shed 8 bases, with 14 bases lying between them. Germline assignment: CDR1 ENHRY and CDR2 SYGVKD. The CDR3 consists of 15 residues. The CDR3 spells CAISESRSPAYEQFL. The CDR3 DNA is TGTGCCATCAGTGAGTCGAGGTCGCCAGCGTATGAGCAGTTCTTA.

In the case of this clonotype: Just one base apart from a much larger clone, this may be a read error. The rearrangement joins TRBV29-1 to TRBJ2-1; no firm D call. This CDR3 has 13 amino acids. The V gene's germline CDR1 is SQVTM and CDR2 ANQGSEA. V was clipped by 7 bases and J by 3 bases, with 13 bases between them. Written as DNA, the CDR3 is TGCAGCGCCAAGAGAGGCGACTACAATGAGCAGTTCTTC. It specifies CSAKRGDYNEQFF.

This clonotype has more than one count but fewer than ten. The V and J genes are TRBV6-1 and TRBJ2-1, with a possible D match to TRBD2 (6 bases). Trimming removed 4 bases at V and 10 bases at J, with 11 bases between. Germline V lookup: CDR1 MNHNS, CDR2 SASEGT. The CDR3 is 12 amino acids. CDR3 amino acids: CASSGAGNEQFF. CDR3 in DNA: TGTGCCAGCAGTGGGGCGGGGAACGAGCAGTTCTTC.

The sample holds one count of this clonotype. V gene TRBV11-2 combines with J gene TRBJ2-3; no clear D gene. Trimming shortened V by 8 bases and J by 2 bases, and 14 bases separated the two germline ends. The CDR3 extends over 14 amino acids. Germline V CDR1 and CDR2: SGHAT, FQNNGV. The CDR3 region has the DNA TGTGCCAGCGGCCCCGGGCAGATCACAGATACGCAGTATTTT. Its protein product is CASGPGQITDTQYF.

This chain links TRBV10-3 with TRBJ2-1; maybe TRBD1 (6 bases). V gave up 4 bases and J gave up 6 bases, with 16 bases separating them. From germline, CDR1 is ENHRY and CDR2 SYGVKD. This CDR3 has 15 amino acids. The CDR3 nucleotides read TGTGCCATCAGTGTGGGGGCTGGCGAGGTCAATGAGCAGTTCTTC. Translating it yields CAISVGAGEVNEQFF.

CDR3 coding DNA: TGTGCCAGCAGCCACGAGGAGGATTTATCCCTCCACTTT. It translates to CASSHEEDLSLHF. The rearrangement joins TRBV6-5 to TRBJ1-6; no definite D call. V lost 6 bases to trimming and J lost 14 bases, with 17 bases between them. Germline values: CDR1 MNHEY, CDR2 SVGAGI. This CDR3 region has 13 residues.

A remark on this clonotype: A much larger clone lies a single base off, so this may be a read error. The rearrangement joins TRBV11-1 to TRBJ2-5; D perhaps matches TRBD1 (6 bases). The CDR3 is made up of 14 amino acids. Germline V gene lookup returns CDR1 SGHAT and CDR2 FQDESV (reference sequence). Trimming pared 8 bases from V and 5 bases from J, leaving 18 bases between. The CDR3 reads CASGSGQAAETQYF. The DNA for the CDR3 is TGTGCCAGCGGCTCGGGACAAGCCGCGGAGACCCAGTACTTC.

The chain is built from TRBV7-9 and TRBJ2-7; D possibly matches TRBD1 or TRBD2 (5 bases each). Per germline, CDR1 SEHNR and CDR2 FQNEAQ (reference sequence). V shed 4 bases and J shed 2 bases, with 15 bases lying between them. The CDR3 length is 15 residues. CDR3 sequence: CASSSRDRLTYEQYF. CDR3 in DNA: TGTGCCAGCAGCTCCCGGGACCGACTAACCTACGAGCAGTACTTC.

This clonotype came up a few times. The chain joins TRBV7-9 to TRBJ1-4, with 7 positions matching TRBD1. The trim removed 4 bases at V and 3 bases at J, leaving 2 bases unmatched. Germline loops: CDR1 SEHNR, CDR2 FQNEAQ (reference sequence). The CDR3 is made up of 14 amino acids. The CDR3 spells CASSSGQSNEKLFF. CDR3 DNA: TGTGCCAGCAGCTCGGGACAGTCTAATGAAAAACTGTTTTTT.

The CDR3 loop reads CASSERGLQETQYF. CDR3 bases: TGCGCCAGCAGTGAGAGAGGTCTCCAAGAGACCCAGTACTTC. The chain is built from TRBV10-2 and TRBJ2-5; D is unresolved. This CDR3 is built from 14 residues. The germline CDR1 and CDR2 sequences are WSHSY and SAAADI. Deletions cut 2 bases from V and 1 base from J, with 8 bases between.

Worth noting for this clonotype: One end of the junction does not line up with germline, which may come from a read error. This chain links TRBV25-1 with TRBJ1-2; D might be TRBD1 (5 bases). The CDR3 spans 14 residues. CDR1 and CDR2 (germline): MGHDK, SYGVNS. CDR3 loop: CAGSDEGANYGYTF. CDR3 in DNA: TGTGCCGGCAGTGACGAAGGGGCCAACTATGGCTACACCTTC.

The gene calls are TRBV6-1 and TRBJ1-3; weak D call: TRBD1 (6 bases). The germline gives CDR1 MNHNS, CDR2 SASEGT. The CDR3 has 15 amino acids. The ends were cut back, 2 bases at V and 0 bases at J, with 8 bases in the middle. The CDR3: CASSELGGSGNTIYF. In DNA form, the CDR3 reads TGTGCCAGCAGTGAATTAGGGGGCTCTGGAAACACCATATATTTT.

CDR3 bases: TGTGCCTGGGGGACTCTAGCGGTATACAATGAGCAGTTCTTC. Translated: CAWGTLAVYNEQFF. The chain joins TRBV30 to TRBJ2-1; 7 bases map to TRBD2. Per germline, CDR1 GTSNPN and CDR2 SVGIG (reference sequence). Unmatched junction bases numbered 8, after V lost 5 bases and J lost 4 bases. This CDR3 contains 14 residues.